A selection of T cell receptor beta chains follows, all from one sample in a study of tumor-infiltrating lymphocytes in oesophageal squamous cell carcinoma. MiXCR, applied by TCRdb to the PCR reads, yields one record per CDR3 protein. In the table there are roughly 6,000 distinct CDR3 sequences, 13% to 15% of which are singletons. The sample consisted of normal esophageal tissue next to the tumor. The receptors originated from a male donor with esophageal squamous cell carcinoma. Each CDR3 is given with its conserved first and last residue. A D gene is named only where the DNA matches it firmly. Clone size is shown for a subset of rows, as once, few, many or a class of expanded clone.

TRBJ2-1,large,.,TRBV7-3,CASSEQQGNEQFF,TGTGCCAGCAGCGAACAACAGGGCAATGAGCAGTTCTTC
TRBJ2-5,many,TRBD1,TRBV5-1,CASSLAGQGARGQETQYF,TGCGCCAGCAGCTTGGCGGGACAGGGGGCGAGGGGGCAAGAGACCCAGTACTTC
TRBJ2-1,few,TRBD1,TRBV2,CASRLTGAPTRKNEQFF,TGTGCCAGCAGGCTGACAGGGGCCCCTACAAGGAAGAATGAGCAGTTCTTC
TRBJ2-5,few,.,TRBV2,CASNYKIQETQYF,TGTGCCAGCAACTACAAGATCCAAGAGACCCAGTACTTC
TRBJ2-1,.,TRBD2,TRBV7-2,CASSLKLVGLVNEQFF,TGTGCCAGCAGCTTAAAGTTAGTGGGACTAGTTAATGAGCAGTTCTTC
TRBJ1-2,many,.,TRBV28,CAAHEWAPNYGYTF,TGTGCCGCACACGAGTGGGCTCCTAACTATGGCTACACCTTC
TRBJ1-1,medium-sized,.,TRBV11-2,CASSLTLGTEAFF,TGTGCCAGCAGCTTGACCCTGGGCACTGAAGCTTTCTTT
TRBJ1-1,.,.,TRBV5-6,CASSFGDNTEAFF,TGTGCCAGCAGCTTTGGAGATAACACTGAAGCTTTCTTT
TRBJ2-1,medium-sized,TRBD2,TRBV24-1,CATSEGGLAGASSYNEQFF,TGTGCCACCAGTGAGGGCGGACTAGCGGGGGCAAGCTCCTACAATGAGCAGTTCTTC
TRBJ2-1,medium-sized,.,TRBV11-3,CASSLDSPPYNEQFF,TGTGCCAGCAGCTTAGATTCCCCTCCCTACAATGAGCAGTTCTTC
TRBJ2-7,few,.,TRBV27,CASSLPQGQQYF,TGTGCCAGCAGTCTCCCTCAAGGGCAGCAGTACTTC
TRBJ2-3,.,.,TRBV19,CASSILPGTDTQYF,TGTGCCAGTAGTATCCTCCCAGGCACAGATACGCAGTATTTT
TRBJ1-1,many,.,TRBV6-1,CASSSTDKNTEAFF,TGTGCCAGCAGTTCCACGGACAAGAACACTGAAGCTTTCTTT
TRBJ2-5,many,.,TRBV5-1,CASRRRQVQETQYF,TGCGCCAGCAGGAGGCGCCAAGTCCAAGAGACCCAGTACTTC
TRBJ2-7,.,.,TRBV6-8,CASSRDRSNELYF,TGTGCCAGCAGCCGTGACAGGTCTAATGAGCTGTACTTC
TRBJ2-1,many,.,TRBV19,CASSMGSGRPNNEQFF,TGTGCCAGTAGTATGGGCTCGGGTCGACCTAACAATGAGCAGTTCTTC
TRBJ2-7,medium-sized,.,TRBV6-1,CASSSLKVQGHEQYF,TGTGCCAGCAGTTCACTAAAGGTACAGGGTCACGAGCAGTACTTC
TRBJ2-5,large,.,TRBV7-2,CASSYRETQYF,TGTGCCAGCAGCTACAGGGAGACCCAGTACTTC
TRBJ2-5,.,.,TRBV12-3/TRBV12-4,CASSFDSLSYNEQEF,TGTGCCAGCAGTTTCGACAGCCTCTCCTACAATGAGCAGGAGTTC
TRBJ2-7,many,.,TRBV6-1,CASRQGTPYEQYF,TGTGCCAGCAGACAGGGAACACCTTACGAGCAGTACTTC
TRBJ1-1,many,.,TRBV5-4,CASSLDYEAFF,TGTGCCAGCAGCTTGGATTATGAAGCTTTCTTT
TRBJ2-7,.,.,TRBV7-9,CASSPTSNTEAYF,TGTGCCAGCAGCCCAACTTCGAACACTGAAGCTTACTTC
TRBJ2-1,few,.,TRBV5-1,CASSLVGLNNEQFF,TGCGCCAGCAGCTTGGTTGGACTCAACAATGAGCAGTTCTTC
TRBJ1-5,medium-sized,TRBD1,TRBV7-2,CASSQTGRNQPQHF,TGTGCCAGCAGCCAGACAGGGCGCAATCAGCCCCAGCATTTT
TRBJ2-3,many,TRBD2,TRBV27,CASSPSGGPFTDTQYF,TGTGCCAGCAGTCCCAGCGGGGGGCCGTTCACAGATACGCAGTATTTT
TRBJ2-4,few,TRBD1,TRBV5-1,CASSLDYRGRAKNIQYF,TGCGCCAGCAGCTTGGACTACAGGGGGAGAGCCAAAAACATTCAGTACTTC
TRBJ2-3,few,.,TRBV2,CASSEWLARDTQYF,TGTGCCAGCAGTGAATGGCTAGCCCGAGATACGCAGTATTTT
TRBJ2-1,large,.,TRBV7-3,CASRPSVTSSYNEQFF,TGTGCCAGCAGGCCAAGCGTCACGAGCTCCTACAATGAGCAGTTCTTC
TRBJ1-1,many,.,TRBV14,CASSQDLWSAFF,TGTGCCAGCAGCCAAGATTTATGGAGTGCTTTCTTT
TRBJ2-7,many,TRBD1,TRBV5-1,CASSIDRGSYEQYF,TGCGCCAGCAGCATAGACAGGGGCTCCTACGAGCAGTACTTC
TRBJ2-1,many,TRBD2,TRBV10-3,CAISEIAGGSSNEQFF,TGTGCCATCAGTGAGATAGCGGGGGGGAGTTCCAATGAGCAGTTCTTC
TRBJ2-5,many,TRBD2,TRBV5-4,CASSLVSGVIGETQYF,TGTGCCAGCAGCTTGGTCAGCGGGGTCATTGGAGAGACCCAGTACTTC
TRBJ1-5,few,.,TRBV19,CASSTPLGGAEPQHF,TGTGCCAGTAGTACCCCTTTGGGCGGGGCTGAGCCCCAGCATTTT
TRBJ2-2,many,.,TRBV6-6,CASSYSSGVGTGELFF,TGTGCCAGCAGTTACTCATCGGGGGTCGGCACCGGGGAGCTGTTTTTT
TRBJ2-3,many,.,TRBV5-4,CASSWGLRGPKVDTQYF,TGTGCCAGCAGCTGGGGGTTGCGGGGCCCCAAGGTAGATACGCAGTATTTT
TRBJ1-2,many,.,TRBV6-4,CASSDKTGYTF,TGTGCCAGCAGTGATAAAACGGGCTACACCTTC
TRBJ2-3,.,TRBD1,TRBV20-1,CSARDPGQGPDTQYF,TGCAGTGCTAGAGACCCGGGACAGGGGCCAGATACGCAGTATTTT
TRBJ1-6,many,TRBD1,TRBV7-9,CASSSGQGNSPLHF,TGTGCCAGCAGCTCGGGACAGGGGAATTCACCCCTCCACTTT
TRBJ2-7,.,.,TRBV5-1,CASSSTPYEQYF,TGCGCCAGCAGCTCGACACCTTACGAGCAGTACTTC
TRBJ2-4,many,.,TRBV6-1,CASSEEGQLKNIQYF,TGTGCCAGCAGTGAAGAAGGTCAGCTCAAAAACATTCAGTACTTC